This T cell receptor (beta chain) derives from a study of post-analysis software for immune sequencing data. The V gene's germline CDR1 is MNHNS and CDR2 SASEGT. The CDR3 sequence is 15 residues long. The ends were cut back, 8 bases at V and 0 bases at J, with 16 bases in the middle. General study points: Batch-matched samples strongly co-clustered by F measure. Compared with controls, patients had more of 4 or 5 TRBV segments, including TRBV5-6, TRBV5-1 and TRBV20-1.

Unique molecular identifiers had been added to the TCR beta cDNA libraries. Using its own MiXCR run on the PCR reads, TCRdb lists one record per CDR3 protein. The sample comprises 180,000 or so distinct CDR3 sequences, approximately 29% of which are singletons, and 3.4% rests with the top ten. Concerning this clonotype itself: Antigen: not known.

The V and J genes are TRBV6-1 and TRBJ1-1; weak D call: TRBD1 (5 bases). The sequencing input was blood. The receptor was isolated from a girl younger than 18 with multiple sclerosis. CDR3 amino acids: CASALTQGVNTEAFF. CDR3 nucleotide sequence: TGTGCCAGCGCCTTAACCCAGGGCGTGAACACTGAAGCTTTCTTT.